The following is a TCR beta chain sequence with its context. The table came from immunoSEQ multiplex PCR; TCRdb's copy has only in-frame clones and leaves some out. The profile shows 40,000 to 55,000 clones, approximately 90% of them singletons. Germline lookup yields CDR1 SGDLS and CDR2 YYNGEE. The CDR3 is 17 amino acids. The V gene lost 4 bases and the J gene lost 7 bases, with 23 bases spanning the gap. The entry originates in a study of T cell changes during pregnancy in multiple sclerosis. Material: CD4+ T cells from peripheral blood mononuclear cells, obtained after pregnancy. The V call is TRBV9, the J call TRBJ1-4; D perhaps matches TRBD1 (5 bases). The clonotype originates from a female donor with multiple sclerosis, enrolled in a pregnancy study. This CDR3 reads CASSTSGLYGGGEKLFF. Written as DNA, the CDR3 is TGTGCCAGCAGCACCTCCGGGCTTTATGGGGGGGGTGAAAAACTGTTTTTT. Filled out from reference TRBV9 and TRBJ1-4, the complete variable domain reads DSGVTQTPKHLITATGQRVTLRCSPRSGDLSVYWYQQSLDQGLQFLIQYYNGEERAKGNILERFSAQQFPDLHSELNLSSLELGDSALYFCASSTSGLYGGGEKLFFGSGTQLSVL.